Listed here are 17 T cell receptor beta chains from one sample, sequenced in a study of blood T cell repertoires in COVID-19. The assay was immunoSEQ multiplex PCR, and TCRdb's table has in-frame clones only and misses some. This table has roughly 290,000 clones, around 90% appearing once. The sequencing sample was made of PBMCs or T cells enriched from blood (not recorded which). Receptors originate from a woman in her 40s who had recovered from COVID-19.

The chain employs TRBV2 and TRBJ1-5; D perhaps matches TRBD1 (5 bases). This CDR3 spans 15 amino acids. Looked up from germline, CDR1 is SNHLY and CDR2 is FYNNEI. With 3 bases removed from V and 2 bases from J, the gap between germline ends came to 11 bases. The CDR3 spells CASSEAGMGNQPQHF. The DNA of the CDR3 is TGTGCCAGCAGTGAGGCAGGGATGGGCAATCAGCCCCAGCATTTT.

The chain is built from TRBV7-9 and TRBJ2-5; TRBD2 matches at 8 bases. The length of the CDR3 is 12 residues. CDR1 is SEHNR, CDR2 FQNEAQ, per germline (reference sequence). The CDR3 is CGAGGRQETQYF. The CDR3 nucleotides are TGTGGGGCGGGAGGACGGCAAGAGACCCAGTACTTC.

The chain uses TRBV28 and TRBJ2-7; a weak D match, TRBD2 (6 bases). V was cut by 3 bases and J by 6 bases, with 18 bases left in between. The CDR3 loop spans 15 amino acids. Germline V lookup: CDR1 MDHEN, CDR2 SYDVKM. CDR3 sequence: CASSLEGPRGGEQYF. CDR3 nucleotide sequence: TGTGCCAGCAGTTTGGAGGGCCCAAGGGGAGGCGAGCAGTACTTC.

The rearrangement uses TRBV5-1 and TRBJ1-5; D is ambiguous. The CDR3 extends over 13 amino acids. The germline V gene encodes CDR1 SGHRS and CDR2 YFSETQ. Between the trimmed V and J ends, which lost 4 bases and 5 bases, there was a span of 10 bases. Written as DNA, the CDR3 is TGCGCCAGCAGCGAGAGAAGTGATCAGCCCCAGCATTTT. It is translated as CASSERSDQPQHF.

The V and J genes are TRBV6-5 and TRBJ1-2, with D perhaps TRBD1 (5 bases). This CDR3 spans 12 amino acids. The V and J ends lost 7 bases and 6 bases respectively, with 12 bases between them. CDR1 MNHEY and CDR2 SVGAGI come from the germline V gene. The CDR3 sequence is CASTNPGDGYTF. In DNA, the CDR3 is TGTGCCAGCACCAATCCGGGGGATGGCTACACCTTC.

V usage is TRBV19 and J usage is TRBJ2-7, with D possibly TRBD1 on 6 matching bases. V dropped 9 bases and J dropped 4 bases, with 16 bases sitting between them. Germline V gene sequence: CDR1 LNHDA, CDR2 SQIVND (reference sequence). CDR3 size: 13 residues. This chain's CDR3 is CASSQGPPYEQYF. CDR3 bases: TGTGCCAGCTCACAGGGTCCCCCATACGAGCAGTACTTC.

The gene calls are TRBV4-1 and TRBJ2-6; D possibly corresponds to TRBD2 (5 bases). Germline CDR1 MGHRA, CDR2 YSYEKL. V was cut by 2 bases and J by 0 bases, with 17 bases left in between. This CDR3 region has 19 residues. The DNA of the CDR3 is TGCGCCAGCAGCCAATTCCTGTCAGACTATATCTCTGGGGCCAACGTCCTGACTTTC. It specifies CASSQFLSDYISGANVLTF.

The chain employs TRBV5-1 and TRBJ2-3; 13 positions agree with TRBD2. The germline CDR1 and CDR2 sequences are SGHRS and YFSETQ. The CDR3 totals 16 residues. V was pared by 4 bases and J by 0 bases, with 2 bases of the junction left unmatched. CDR3 protein: CASSPGLAGSTDTQYF. The CDR3 nucleotides are TGCGCCAGCAGCCCGGGACTAGCGGGGAGCACAGATACGCAGTATTTT.

In the case of this clone: This specimen includes other DNA sequences encoding the same CDR3. The gene calls are TRBV7-2 and TRBJ2-1; the D is unclear. Germline lookup yields CDR1 SGHTA and CDR2 FQGNSA. This CDR3 is 13 amino acids long. V lost 3 bases and J lost 5, with 8 bases in between. CDR3 in DNA: TGTGCCAGCAGCTTGGATAGCCACAATGAGCAGTTCTTC. It codes for CASSLDSHNEQFF.

V usage is TRBV7-2 and J usage is TRBJ2-7; 7 bases line up with TRBD1. The CDR3 has 14 amino acids. CDR1 and CDR2 from the germline V gene are SGHTA and FQGNSA. With V trimmed by 5 bases and J by 2 bases, 6 bases remained unmatched. The CDR3 is CASSNRQGAYEQYF. The CDR3, as DNA: TGTGCCAGCAGCAATAGACAGGGTGCCTACGAGCAGTACTTC.

The genes are TRBV4-3 and TRBJ1-2; a weak D match, TRBD1 (6 bases). V was shortened by 3 bases and J by 2 bases, with 10 bases between the two germline ends. Germline V gives CDR1 LGHNA, CDR2 YSLEER. The CDR3 totals 14 residues. In nucleotides, the CDR3 is TGCGCCAGCAGCCACCTCCAGGGGAACTATGGCTACACCTTC. The encoded protein is CASSHLQGNYGYTF.

The chain links TRBV5-8 to TRBJ1-3, with D hard to call. Per germline, CDR1 SGHTS and CDR2 YDEGEE. The V end lost 4 bases, the J end lost 0 bases, and 20 bases lay between the germline ends. The CDR3 spans 18 residues. Written as DNA, the CDR3 is TGTGCCAGCAGCCCACCCCGTGGGAGAGGAGCCTCTGGAAACACCATATATTTT. This translates into CASSPPRGRGASGNTIYF.

The sample holds one count of this clone. The identical CDR3 is also encoded by other nucleotide sequences in the sample. This chain's CDR3 is CASTGGYGYTF. The CDR3 bases are TGTGCCAGCACCGGCGGGTATGGCTACACCTTC. This chain uses TRBV6-5 with TRBJ1-2; no reliable D call. CDR1 is MNHEY, CDR2 SVGAGI, per germline. V lost 7 bases and J 5 bases, leaving 8 bases between the germline ends. This CDR3 region has 11 residues.

The chain carries TRBV6-5 and TRBJ1-2; D unclear. The germline gives CDR1 MNHEY, CDR2 SVGAGI. The CDR3 is 13 residues long. Trimming cost V 0 bases and J 7 bases, with 9 bases left between them. The CDR3 DNA is TGTGCCAGCAGTTACTCCCGGGAAAGTGGCTACACCTTC. Translating it yields CASSYSRESGYTF.

This CDR3 is CASSMAGSGGYTF. The CDR3 DNA reads TGTGCCAGTAGTATGGCGGGGAGCGGCGGCTACACCTTC. The chain has TRBV19 and TRBJ1-2; D remains ambiguous. In germline, CDR1 is LNHDA, CDR2 SQIVND (reference sequence). Trimming shortened V by 3 bases and J by 8 bases, and 13 bases separated the two germline ends. CDR3 length: 13 residues.

The chain is built from TRBV7-2 and TRBJ1-2, with 10 nucleotides matching TRBD1. After removal of 5 bases from V and 2 bases from J, the junction contained 5 bases not matched to a gene. CDR3 length: 15 amino acids. CDR1 SGHTA and CDR2 FQGNSA come from the germline V gene. CDR3 nucleotide sequence: TGTGCCAGCAGCGCCGACAGGGGGCGGAACTATGGCTACACCTTC. This codes for CASSADRGRNYGYTF.

The chain carries TRBV2 and TRBJ1-5; maybe TRBD1 (5 bases). The CDR3 has 13 residues. The germline V gene encodes CDR1 SNHLY and CDR2 FYNNEI. Trimming stripped 4 bases from V and 2 bases from J, with 6 bases between. The CDR3 DNA reads as TGTGCCAGCAGTGGGGGGGGCAATCAGCCCCAGCATTTT. The encoded protein is CASSGGGNQPQHF. Full variable domain (outside the CDR3, taken from reference TRBV2 and TRBJ1-5): EPEVTQTPSHQVTQMGQEVILRCVPISNHLYFYWYRQILGQKVEFLVSFYNNEISEKSEIFDDQFSVERPDGSNFTLKIRSTKLEDSAMYFCASSGGGNQPQHFGDGTRLSIL.